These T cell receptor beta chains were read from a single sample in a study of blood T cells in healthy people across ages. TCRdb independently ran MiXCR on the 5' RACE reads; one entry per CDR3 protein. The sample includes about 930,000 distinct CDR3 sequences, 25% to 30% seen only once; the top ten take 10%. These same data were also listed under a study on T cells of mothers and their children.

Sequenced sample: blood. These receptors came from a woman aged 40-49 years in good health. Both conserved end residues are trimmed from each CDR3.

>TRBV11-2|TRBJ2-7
ASSLEGTVYEQY
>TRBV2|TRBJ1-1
ASSVLQGRLNTEAF
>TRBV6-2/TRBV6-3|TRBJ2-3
ASSSPAGGNTQY
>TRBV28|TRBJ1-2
ASSPWGVGYT
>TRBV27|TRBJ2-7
ASSQVDQRSYEQY
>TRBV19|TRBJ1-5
ASSWDRGQPQH
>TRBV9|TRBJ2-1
ASSAPSGGAYGNEQF
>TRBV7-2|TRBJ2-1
ASSLAIELQF
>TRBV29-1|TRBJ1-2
SVTPGQGRFGYGYT
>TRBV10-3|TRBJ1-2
AISESHYGYT
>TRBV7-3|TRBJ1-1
ASSSVQGSEAF
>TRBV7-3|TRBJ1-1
ASSLTTENTEAF
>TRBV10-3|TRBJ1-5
AISPGGDNQPQH
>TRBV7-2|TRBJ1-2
ASSPLRDRGRMWGYT
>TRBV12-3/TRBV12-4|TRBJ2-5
ASSLAGTEETQY
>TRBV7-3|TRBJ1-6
ASSLRPSSHNSPLH
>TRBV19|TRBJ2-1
ASGLYNEQF
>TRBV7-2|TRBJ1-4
ASSLSATANEKLF
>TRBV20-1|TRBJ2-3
SASRGASDTQY
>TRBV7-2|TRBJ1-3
ASSLGGAGGSGNTIY
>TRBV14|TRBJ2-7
ASSHGRGWYEQY
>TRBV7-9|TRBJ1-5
ASPGVNQPQH
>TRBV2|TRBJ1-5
ASRGTGYSNQPQH
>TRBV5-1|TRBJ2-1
ASSLGQANYNEQF
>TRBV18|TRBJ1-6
ASSPGVGGSPLH
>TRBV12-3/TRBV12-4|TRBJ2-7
ASINTGVGEQY
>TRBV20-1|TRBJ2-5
GASLRQETQY
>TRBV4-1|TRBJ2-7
ASSSYGHRDYEQY
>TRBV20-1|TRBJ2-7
SARDLAGYAYEQY
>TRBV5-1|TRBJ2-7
ASSLAFDEQY
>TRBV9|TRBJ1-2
ASSVAAPTGTGGGYT
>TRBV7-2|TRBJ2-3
ASSQIAGGPTDTQY
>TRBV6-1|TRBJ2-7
ASMGGGKNAWGGGYEQY
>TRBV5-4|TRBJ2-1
ASSRTGGNPSYNEQF
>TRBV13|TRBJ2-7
ASSLLGGARTYEQY
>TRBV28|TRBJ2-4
ASRPPPWAKNIQY
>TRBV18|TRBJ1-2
ASSPVEGPHGYT
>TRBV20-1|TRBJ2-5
SARGGNAETQY
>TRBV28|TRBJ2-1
ASSHGTGIVRSYNEQF